This TCR beta chain was sequenced for a study of Ad26.COV2.S vaccination and SARS-CoV-2 variants. The V and J ends lost 3 bases and 7 bases respectively, with 12 bases between them. Germline V gene lookup returns CDR1 MNHNS and CDR2 SASEGT. This CDR3 is 13 amino acids long. Noted treatment: some 19 received Ad26.COV2.S at low or high dose, single or two shots; about five received placebo; per-sample allocation not given. Sampling was done on day 63 after the first vaccine or placebo injection. An adult aged 18-55 years in Boston served as the donor. This table comes from immunoSEQ multiplex PCR, and its TCRdb copy is limited to in-frame clones, with some not included. The repertoire holds roughly 270,000 clones, with about 87% as singletons.

This material consisted of peripheral blood, taken in a trial of Ad26.COV2.S vaccine versus placebo. V usage is TRBV6-1 and J usage is TRBJ1-2, with a tentative D call TRBD1 (6 bases). This clonotype was obtained from a person aged 18-60 years who received the Ad26.COV2.S COVID-19 vaccine or a placebo. CDR3 region: CASSEGGGRGYTF. The CDR3 DNA follows: TGTGCCAGCAGTGAGGGCGGGGGCCGTGGCTACACCTTC.